Here is one T cell receptor beta chain with its context. Antigen specificity is unknown. This sample is part of a study of T cell responses to AZD1222 COVID-19 vaccine. Second doses at about 4 or about 12 weeks were pooled. Profiled with immunoSEQ multiplex PCR; TCRdb holds only in-frame clones, not every one. The sample includes approximately 150,000 clones, less than 95% of them seen just once. General observations from the study: Increased Spike-specific TCR breadth and depth were observed after two AZD1222 doses. The donors showed a predominance of white British ancestry and of females, with possible underestimation of clonal diversity. Along spike, vaccine-associated CD4 TCRs were found throughout, with dominance at 160-218 and 743-854.

This TCR was sampled from an adult who received the AZD1222 COVID-19 vaccine. Material: peripheral blood, obtained 28 days after the second AZD1222 dose.

The CDR3 loop is CASSLVLGNTGELFF. The CDR3 DNA reads as TGCGCCAGCAGCTTGGTTCTCGGGAACACCGGGGAGCTGTTTTTT. The chain has TRBV5-1 and TRBJ2-2; D remains ambiguous. Germline CDR1 SGHRS, CDR2 YFSETQ. This CDR3 is 15 amino acids long. The V and J ends lost 0 bases and 1 base respectively, with 7 bases between them.